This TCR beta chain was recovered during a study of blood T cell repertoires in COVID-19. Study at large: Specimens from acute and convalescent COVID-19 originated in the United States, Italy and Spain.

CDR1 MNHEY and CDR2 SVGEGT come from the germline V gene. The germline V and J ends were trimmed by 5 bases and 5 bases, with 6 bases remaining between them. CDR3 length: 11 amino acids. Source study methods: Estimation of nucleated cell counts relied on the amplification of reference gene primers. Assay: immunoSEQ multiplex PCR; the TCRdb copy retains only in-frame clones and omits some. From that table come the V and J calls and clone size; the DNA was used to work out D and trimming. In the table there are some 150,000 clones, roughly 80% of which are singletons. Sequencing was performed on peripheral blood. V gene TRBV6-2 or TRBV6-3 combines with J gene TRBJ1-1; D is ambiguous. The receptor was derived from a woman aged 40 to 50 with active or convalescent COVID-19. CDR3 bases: TGTGCCAGCAGTGTCGGTACTGAAGCTTTCTTT. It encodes CASSVGTEAFF.